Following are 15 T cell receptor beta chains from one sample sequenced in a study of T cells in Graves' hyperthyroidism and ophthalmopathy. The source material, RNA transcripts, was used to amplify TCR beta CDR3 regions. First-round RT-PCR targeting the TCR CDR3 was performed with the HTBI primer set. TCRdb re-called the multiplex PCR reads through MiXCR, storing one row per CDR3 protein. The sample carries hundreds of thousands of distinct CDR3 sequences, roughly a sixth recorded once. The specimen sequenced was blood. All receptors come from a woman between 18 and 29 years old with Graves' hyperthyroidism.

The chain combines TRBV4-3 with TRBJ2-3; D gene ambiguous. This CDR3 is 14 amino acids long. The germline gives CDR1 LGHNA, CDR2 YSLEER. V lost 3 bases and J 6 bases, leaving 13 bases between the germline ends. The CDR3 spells CASSHVLSWDTQYF. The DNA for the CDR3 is TGCGCCAGCAGCCACGTTTTATCGTGGGATACGCAGTATTTT.

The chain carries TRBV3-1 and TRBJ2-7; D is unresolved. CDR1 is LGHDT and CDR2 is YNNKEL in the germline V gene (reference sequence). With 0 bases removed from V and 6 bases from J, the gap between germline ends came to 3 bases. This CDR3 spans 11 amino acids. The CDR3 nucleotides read TGTGCCAGCAGCCAAGAAGTCGAGCAGTACTTC. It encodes CASSQEVEQYF.

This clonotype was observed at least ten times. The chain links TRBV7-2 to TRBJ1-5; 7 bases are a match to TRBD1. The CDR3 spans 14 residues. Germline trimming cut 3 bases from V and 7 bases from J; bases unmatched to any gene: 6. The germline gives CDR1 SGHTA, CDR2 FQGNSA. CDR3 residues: CASSFRQGGQPQHF. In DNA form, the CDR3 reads TGTGCCAGCAGCTTCAGACAGGGAGGCCAGCCCCAGCATTTT.

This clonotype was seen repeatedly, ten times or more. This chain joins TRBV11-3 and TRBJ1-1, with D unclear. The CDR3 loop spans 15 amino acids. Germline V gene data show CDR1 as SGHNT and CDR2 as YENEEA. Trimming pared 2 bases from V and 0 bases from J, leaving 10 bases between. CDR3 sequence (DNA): TGTGCCAGCAGCTTATCAGGAAACATGAACACTGAAGCTTTCTTT. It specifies CASSLSGNMNTEAFF.

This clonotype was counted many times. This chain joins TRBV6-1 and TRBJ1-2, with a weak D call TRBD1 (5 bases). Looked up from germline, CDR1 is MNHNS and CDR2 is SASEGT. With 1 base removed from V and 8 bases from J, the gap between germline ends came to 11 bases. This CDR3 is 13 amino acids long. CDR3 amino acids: CASSEGEPGGYTF. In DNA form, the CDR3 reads TGTGCCAGCAGTGAAGGGGAGCCAGGGGGCTACACCTTC.

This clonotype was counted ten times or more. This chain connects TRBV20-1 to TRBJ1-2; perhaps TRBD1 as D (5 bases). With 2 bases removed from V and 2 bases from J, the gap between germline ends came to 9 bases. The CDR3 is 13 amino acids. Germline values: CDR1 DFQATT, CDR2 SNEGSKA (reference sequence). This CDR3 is CSARRGRNYGYTF. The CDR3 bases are TGCAGTGCTAGAAGGGGAAGAAACTATGGCTACACCTTC.

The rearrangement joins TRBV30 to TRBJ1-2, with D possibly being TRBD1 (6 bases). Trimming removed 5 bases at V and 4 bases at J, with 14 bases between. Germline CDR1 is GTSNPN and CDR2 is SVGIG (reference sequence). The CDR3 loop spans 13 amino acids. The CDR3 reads CAWSSGGVYGYTF. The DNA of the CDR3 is TGTGCCTGGTCGTCCGGGGGCGTCTATGGCTACACCTTC. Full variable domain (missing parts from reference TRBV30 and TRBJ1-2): SQTIHQWPATLVQPVGSPLSLECTVEGTSNPNLYWYRQAAGRGLQLLFYSVGIGQISSEVPQNLSASRPQDRQFILSSKKLLLSDSGFYLCAWSSGGVYGYTFGSGTRLTVV.

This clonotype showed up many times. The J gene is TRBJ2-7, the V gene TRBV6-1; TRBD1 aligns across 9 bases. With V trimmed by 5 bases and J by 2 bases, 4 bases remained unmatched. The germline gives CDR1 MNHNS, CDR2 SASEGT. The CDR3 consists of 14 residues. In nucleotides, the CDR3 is TGTGCCAGCAGTCGGACAGGGGACCCCTACGAGCAGTACTTC. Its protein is CASSRTGDPYEQYF.

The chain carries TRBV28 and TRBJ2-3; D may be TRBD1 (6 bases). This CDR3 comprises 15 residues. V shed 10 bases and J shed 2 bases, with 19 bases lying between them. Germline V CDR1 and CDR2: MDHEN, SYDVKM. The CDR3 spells CATTETGTYTDTQYF. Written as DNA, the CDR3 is TGTGCCACCACAGAAACAGGGACCTACACAGATACGCAGTATTTT.

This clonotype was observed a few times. The chain's CDR3 is CASSFQGGGTDTQYF. The CDR3 DNA follows: TGTGCCAGCAGCTTCCAGGGAGGGGGCACAGATACGCAGTATTTT. This rearrangement joins TRBV5-5 to TRBJ2-3; 7 nucleotides agree with TRBD2. With 2 bases clipped from V and 1 base from J, the junction kept 4 bases outside the gene matches. The CDR3 has 15 amino acids. Germline CDR1 and CDR2: SGHKS and YYEKEE (reference sequence).

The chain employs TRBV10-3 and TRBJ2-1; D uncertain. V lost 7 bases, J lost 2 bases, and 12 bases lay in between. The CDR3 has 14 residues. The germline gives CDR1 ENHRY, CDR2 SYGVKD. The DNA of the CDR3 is TGTGCCATCAAAACCGAACTACCCTACAATGAGCAGTTCTTC. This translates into CAIKTELPYNEQFF.

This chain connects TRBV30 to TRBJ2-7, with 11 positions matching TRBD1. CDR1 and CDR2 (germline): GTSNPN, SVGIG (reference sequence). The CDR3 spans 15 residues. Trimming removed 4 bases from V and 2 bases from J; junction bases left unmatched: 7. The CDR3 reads CAWTQGGQGAYEQYF. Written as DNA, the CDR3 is TGTGCCTGGACGCAAGGGGGACAGGGGGCCTACGAGCAGTACTTC.

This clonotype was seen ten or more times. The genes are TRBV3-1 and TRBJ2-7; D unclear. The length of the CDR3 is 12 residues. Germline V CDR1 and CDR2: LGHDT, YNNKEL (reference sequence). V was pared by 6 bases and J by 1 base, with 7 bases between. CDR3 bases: TGTGCCAGCAGAGCCGAGTCCTACGAGCAGTACTTC. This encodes CASRAESYEQYF.

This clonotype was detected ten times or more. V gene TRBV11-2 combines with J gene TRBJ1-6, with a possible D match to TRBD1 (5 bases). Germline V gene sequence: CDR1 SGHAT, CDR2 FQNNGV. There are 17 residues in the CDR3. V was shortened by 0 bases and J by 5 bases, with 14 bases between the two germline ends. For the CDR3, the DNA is TGTGCCAGCAGCTTAGAACTAAGTTCGGGACATAATTCACCCCTCCACTTT. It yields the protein CASSLELSSGHNSPLHF. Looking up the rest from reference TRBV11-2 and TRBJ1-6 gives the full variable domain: EAGVAQSPRYKIIEKRQSVAFWCNPISGHATLYWYQQILGQGPKLLIQFQNNGVVDDSQLPKDRFSAERLKGVDSTLKIQPAKLEDSAVYLCASSLELSSGHNSPLHFGNGTRLTVT.

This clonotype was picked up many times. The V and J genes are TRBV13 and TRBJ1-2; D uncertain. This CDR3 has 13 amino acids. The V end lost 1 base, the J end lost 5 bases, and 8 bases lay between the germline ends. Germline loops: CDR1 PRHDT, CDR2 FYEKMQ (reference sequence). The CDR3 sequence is CASSLVQIYGYTF. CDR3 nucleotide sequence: TGTGCCAGCAGCTTAGTACAGATATATGGCTACACCTTC.